Following are 22 T cell receptor beta chains from one sample sequenced in a study of blood T cell repertoires in COVID-19. Profiled with immunoSEQ multiplex PCR; TCRdb holds only in-frame clones, not every one. Found here are some 82,000 clones, 81% of them singletons; the top ten hold approximately 40%. The sequenced material came from peripheral blood. The receptors originated from a man at least 80 years old with acute or convalescent COVID-19.

This clone was detected many times. The chain uses TRBV7-9 and TRBJ1-1, with TRBD1 identical over 9 bases. The germline V gene has CDR1 SEHNR and CDR2 FQNEAQ (reference sequence). V lost 7 bases, J lost 4 bases, and 4 bases stayed unmatched. This CDR3 has 13 residues. CDR3 bases: TGTGCCAGCAACACAGGGGGCCGCACTGAAGCTTTCTTT. It translates to CASNTGGRTEAFF. Using reference TRBV7-9 and TRBJ1-1 for the parts outside the CDR3, the full variable domain is DTGVSQNPRHKITKRGQNVTFRCDPISEHNRLYWYRQTLGQGPEFLTYFQNEAQLEKSRLLSDRFSAERPKGSFSTLEIQRTEQGDSAMYLCASNTGGRTEAFFGQGTRLTVV.

The genes are TRBV7-3 and TRBJ2-2, with 12 bases lining up with TRBD2. J lost 4 bases, V lost 4 bases, and 1 base had no gene match. Germline V CDR1 and CDR2: SGHTA, FQGTGA. There are 15 residues in the CDR3. The CDR3 DNA is TGTGCCAGCAGCTCTAGCGGGAGGGCCACCGGGGAGCTGTTTTTT. Protein: CASSSSGRATGELFF. The full variable domain, its missing parts supplied by reference TRBV7-3 and TRBJ2-2, is GAGVSQTPSNKVTEKGKYVELRCDPISGHTALYWYRQSLGQGPEFLIYFQGTGAADDSGLPNDRFFAVRPEGSVSTLKIQRTERGDSAVYLCASSSSGRATGELFFGEGSRLTVL.

This clone showed up just once. The rearrangement links TRBV11-2 to TRBJ2-5; D not resolved. Trimming removed 5 bases at V and 1 base at J, with 8 bases between. Germline V gene lookup returns CDR1 SGHAT and CDR2 FQNNGV. The CDR3 loop spans 13 amino acids. CDR3 nucleotide sequence: TGTGCCAGCAGCCCAGGTTCCCAAGAGACCCAGTACTTC. Protein: CASSPGSQETQYF.

The chain carries TRBV7-2 and TRBJ2-1, with D possibly matching TRBD1 (6 bases). The germline V gene has CDR1 SGHTA and CDR2 FQGNSA. V was clipped by 4 bases and J by 9 bases, with 13 bases between them. The CDR3 loop spans 13 amino acids. CDR3 coding DNA: TGTGCCAGCAGCTCGGACAGAAGAACTGAGCAGTTCTTC. Amino acids: CASSSDRRTEQFF.

The V and J genes are TRBV18 and TRBJ2-5, with a possible D match to TRBD1 (6 bases). The CDR3 is 15 residues long. CDR1 is KGHSH and CDR2 is LQKENI in the germline V gene. With 5 bases removed from V and 5 bases from J, the gap between germline ends came to 18 bases. DNA for the CDR3: TGTGCCAGCTCAGCTTCCGTTTACAGGGTTGAGACCCAGTACTTC. Translated: CASSASVYRVETQYF.

This clone was observed once. This rearrangement joins TRBV11-2 to TRBJ1-2; the D is unclear. The V gene lost 1 base and the J gene lost 13 bases, with 13 bases spanning the gap. The CDR3 is 12 residues long. Germline V CDR1 and CDR2: SGHAT, FQNNGV. The CDR3 is CASSLVRPTSTF. CDR3 nucleotide sequence: TGTGCCAGCAGCTTAGTCAGGCCGACCTCCACCTTC.

This clone showed up just once. V is TRBV5-4 and J is TRBJ1-3; D unclear. V was cut by 0 bases and J by 1 base, with 8 bases left in between. The length of the CDR3 is 15 residues. The germline gives CDR1 SGHNT, CDR2 YYREEE (reference sequence). The CDR3 sequence: CASSLGSGSGNTIYF. CDR3 sequence (DNA): TGTGCCAGCAGCTTGGGGAGTGGGTCTGGAAACACCATATATTTT.

The table lists this clone with a count of one. The chain recombines TRBV28 with TRBJ1-2; no clear D. The CDR3 is 13 residues long. Trimming took off 5 bases at V and 4 bases at J, with 11 bases between the two ends. Germline-derived CDR1 and CDR2 are MDHEN and SYDVKM. CDR3 sequence (DNA): TGTGCCAGCAGTATTAGGCGGAGCTATGGCTACACCTTC. The encoded protein is CASSIRRSYGYTF.

The V and J genes are TRBV7-3 and TRBJ2-1; TRBD2 agrees at 7 bases. The CDR3 spans 14 residues. Germline lookup yields CDR1 SGHTA and CDR2 FQGTGA. Unmatched junction bases numbered 8, after V lost 3 bases and J lost 9 bases. The CDR3 region is CASSLGGTSAEQFF. CDR3 coding DNA: TGTGCCAGCAGCTTGGGGGGGACCTCAGCTGAGCAGTTCTTC.

This clone was counted many times. The V and J genes are TRBV18 and TRBJ1-1; D may be TRBD1 (5 bases). There are 13 residues in the CDR3. The V gene's germline CDR1 is KGHSH and CDR2 LQKENI. V was clipped by 6 bases and J by 1 base, with 9 bases between them. The CDR3 DNA is TGTGCCAGCTCCCGGGACTGGAACACTGAAGCTTTCTTT. It encodes CASSRDWNTEAFF.

DNA for the CDR3: TGTGCCAGCTCACCTATTCTAGCGGGAGATGTTGAGACCCAGTACTTC. It codes for CASSPILAGDVETQYF. J is TRBJ2-5 and V is TRBV18, with 10 bases that match TRBD2. V dropped 3 bases and J dropped 5; count of bases not matched to a gene: 9. Germline V gene data show CDR1 as KGHSH and CDR2 as LQKENI. The CDR3 is 16 residues long.

The chain has TRBV3-1 (or the pseudogene TRBV3-2) and TRBJ1-1, with TRBD1 as a possible D gene (5 bases). CDR1 is LGHDT and CDR2 is YNNKEL in the germline V gene (reference sequence). The CDR3 covers 15 residues. Trimming removed 4 bases from V and 0 bases from J, with 12 bases in between. The CDR3 DNA follows: TGTGCCAGCAGCCTTCAAACAGGAGTGAACACTGAAGCTTTCTTT. It encodes CASSLQTGVNTEAFF.

The chain recombines TRBV5-4 with TRBJ1-1; 7 nucleotides agree with TRBD1. Germline assignment: CDR1 SGHNT and CDR2 YYREEE (reference sequence). With 1 base clipped from V and 6 bases from J, the junction kept 3 bases outside the gene matches. This CDR3 has 13 residues. The CDR3 here is CASSLRQGAEAFF. The CDR3 DNA reads as TGTGCCAGCAGCTTGAGGCAGGGGGCTGAAGCTTTCTTT.

The genes are TRBV28 and TRBJ2-1, with TRBD2 identical over 7 bases. This CDR3 comprises 15 residues. Germline V gene data show CDR1 as MDHEN and CDR2 as SYDVKM. J gave up 0 bases and V 6 bases, and 5 bases lay outside the gene matches. This chain's CDR3 is CASRRRGSSYNEQFF. In nucleotides, the CDR3 is TGTGCCAGCAGAAGGCGCGGGAGCTCCTACAATGAGCAGTTCTTC.

The chain uses TRBV6-5 and TRBJ1-1; D gene unclear. Germline CDR1 reads MNHEY; CDR2 reads SVGAGI. This CDR3 has 15 amino acids. V lost 0 bases, J lost 8 bases, and 16 bases lay in between. For the CDR3, the DNA is TGTGCCAGCAGTTACTCGTTCAGCGGGTCAGTAGAAGCTTTCTTT. Protein product: CASSYSFSGSVEAFF.

The CDR3 DNA reads as TGCGCCAGCAGCCAAGAAATGCAGGGCGAAGCTTTCTTT. This gives the protein CASSQEMQGEAFF. This chain links TRBV4-1 with TRBJ1-1, with a possible D match to TRBD1 (5 bases). This CDR3 is 13 amino acids long. Trimming shortened V by 0 bases and J by 8 bases, and 10 bases separated the two germline ends. CDR1 and CDR2 (germline): MGHRA, YSYEKL.

The rearrangement uses TRBV2 and TRBJ1-6; the D gene is possibly TRBD1 (5 bases). The CDR3 totals 14 residues. Trimming shortened V by 7 bases and J by 2 bases, and 9 bases separated the two germline ends. Per germline, CDR1 SNHLY and CDR2 FYNNEI. CDR3 in DNA: TGTGCCAGCATACTCAGGGCCTATAATTCACCCCTCCACTTT. This gives the protein CASILRAYNSPLHF.

V is TRBV29-1 and J is TRBJ1-4; no firm D call. The germline V and J ends were trimmed by 7 bases and 5 bases, with 17 bases remaining between them. The CDR3 has 14 residues. The germline gives CDR1 SQVTM, CDR2 ANQGSEA. The CDR3 DNA follows: TGCAGCGCCTTTTCGTCAGGAGGGAATGAAAAACTGTTTTTT. This translates into CSAFSSGGNEKLFF.

The V call is TRBV28, the J call TRBJ1-1; TRBD1 might be the D (6 bases). Trimming took off 6 bases at V and 11 bases at J, with 16 bases between the two ends. Per germline, CDR1 MDHEN and CDR2 SYDVKM. CDR3 length equals 12 residues. CDR3 coding DNA: TGTGCCAGCAGCCTATCGACAGGTCCCGCTTTCTTT. Its translation: CASSLSTGPAFF.

This chain joins TRBV6-4 and TRBJ1-2; possibly TRBD1 for D (6 bases). Germline V gene sequence: CDR1 MRHNA, CDR2 SNTAGT. The V gene lost 3 bases and the J gene lost 7 bases, with 12 bases spanning the gap. There are 13 residues in the CDR3. The CDR3 region has the DNA TGTGCCAGCAGTGAGGCCCAGGGGACTGGCTACACCTTC. Its protein is CASSEAQGTGYTF.

This clone has only one observation. V gene TRBV25-1 combines with J gene TRBJ1-2; 7 bases fit TRBD1. V lost 6 bases, J lost 4 bases, and 8 bases stayed unmatched. Per germline, CDR1 MGHDK and CDR2 SYGVNS. CDR3 length: 14 residues. For the CDR3, the DNA is TGTGCCAGCAGCACCAAGGGGGCCGGCTATGGCTACACCTTC. Translation gives CASSTKGAGYGYTF.

The V call is TRBV9, the J call TRBJ2-1; TRBD2 matches 10 bases. The CDR3 is 14 residues long. V shed 1 base, J shed 9 bases, and the junction held 4 bases outside the gene matches. CDR1 and CDR2 from the germline V gene are SGDLS and YYNGEE. CDR3 in DNA: TGTGCCAGCAGCGTAACTAGCGGGAAGGCTGAGCAGTTCTTC. It encodes CASSVTSGKAEQFF.